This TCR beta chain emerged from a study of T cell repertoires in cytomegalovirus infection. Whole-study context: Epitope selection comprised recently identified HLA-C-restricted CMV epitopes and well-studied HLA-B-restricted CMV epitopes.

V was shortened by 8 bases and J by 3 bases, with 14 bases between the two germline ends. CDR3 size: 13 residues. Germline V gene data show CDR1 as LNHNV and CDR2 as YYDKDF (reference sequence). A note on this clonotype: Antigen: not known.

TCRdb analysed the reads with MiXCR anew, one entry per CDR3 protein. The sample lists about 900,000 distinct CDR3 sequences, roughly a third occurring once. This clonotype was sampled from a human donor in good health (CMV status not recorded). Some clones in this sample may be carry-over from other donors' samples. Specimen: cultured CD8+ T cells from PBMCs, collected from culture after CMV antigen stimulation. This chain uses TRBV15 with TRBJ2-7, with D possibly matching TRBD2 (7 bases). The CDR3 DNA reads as TGTGCCACCGGTATGCGGGGGCACTACGAGCAGTACTTC. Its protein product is CATGMRGHYEQYF.